This is a list of T cell receptor beta chains from one sample in a study of brain T cells in children with intractable seizures. Sequencing was performed with immunoSEQ multiplex PCR; in TCRdb, only in-frame clones are kept and a portion is missing. The sample includes about 80,000 clones, about 93% of them seen just once. Sequenced material: peripheral blood, taken at surgery. These receptors all come from a girl aged 2 to 10 with Rasmussen encephalitis and intractable seizures. CDR3s include the opening cysteine and the closing phenylalanine or tryptophan. Each record gives: clone size, D gene, V gene, J gene, CDR3 protein, CDR3 DNA. The D gene is left open where the match is weak. A row's size may be missing; if present it is once, few, many or a size class.

clone_size: once; d_call: TRBD1; v_call: TRBV6-6; j_call: TRBJ1-3; cdr3_aa: CASSYTPGGGNTIYF; cdr3_nt: TGTGCCAGCAGTTACACGCCAGGGGGTGGAAACACCATATATTTT
clone_size: .; d_call: .; v_call: TRBV29-1; j_call: TRBJ2-1; cdr3_aa: CSVEATWSNEQFF; cdr3_nt: TGCAGCGTTGAGGCCACTTGGAGTAATGAGCAGTTCTTC
clone_size: .; d_call: TRBD1; v_call: TRBV6-5; j_call: TRBJ1-5; cdr3_aa: CASRRTGRGETQHF; cdr3_nt: TGTGCCAGCAGAAGGACAGGGCGGGGAGAGACCCAGCATTTT
clone_size: .; d_call: .; v_call: TRBV5-1; j_call: TRBJ2-7; cdr3_aa: CASSLGGVYEQYF; cdr3_nt: TGCGCCAGCAGCTTAGGGGGGGTCTACGAGCAGTACTTC
clone_size: .; d_call: .; v_call: TRBV11-2; j_call: TRBJ2-5; cdr3_aa: CASSKVETQYF; cdr3_nt: TGTGCCAGCAGCAAGGTTGAGACCCAGTACTTC
clone_size: .; d_call: TRBD1; v_call: TRBV18; j_call: TRBJ1-1; cdr3_aa: CASSLGTGDPEAFF; cdr3_nt: TGTGCCAGCTCTCTAGGGACAGGGGACCCTGAAGCTTTCTTT
clone_size: .; d_call: .; v_call: TRBV3-1/TRBV3-2; j_call: TRBJ1-5; cdr3_aa: CASSPAGSSLVSNQPQHF; cdr3_nt: TGTGCCAGCAGCCCGGCCGGGTCTTCTCTTGTTAGCAATCAGCCCCAGCATTTT
clone_size: .; d_call: .; v_call: TRBV5-6; j_call: TRBJ1-2; cdr3_aa: CASSLVQAKDGYTF; cdr3_nt: TGTGCCAGCAGCTTGGTTCAGGCGAAAGATGGCTACACCTTC
clone_size: .; d_call: .; v_call: TRBV30; j_call: TRBJ2-5; cdr3_aa: CAWSARVAETQYF; cdr3_nt: TGTGCCTGGAGTGCCCGCGTTGCAGAGACCCAGTACTTC
clone_size: .; d_call: .; v_call: TRBV3-1/TRBV3-2; j_call: TRBJ2-1; cdr3_aa: CASSQGGNEQFF; cdr3_nt: TGTGCCAGCAGCCAAGGAGGTAATGAGCAGTTCTTC
clone_size: .; d_call: .; v_call: TRBV7-9; j_call: TRBJ1-3; cdr3_aa: CASSLGRSGNTIYF; cdr3_nt: TGTGCCAGCAGCCTTGGTCGCTCTGGAAACACCATATATTTT
clone_size: few; d_call: TRBD1; v_call: TRBV28; j_call: TRBJ1-2; cdr3_aa: CASSSPGQGGYTF; cdr3_nt: TGTGCCAGCAGCTCCCCGGGACAGGGGGGCTACACCTTC
clone_size: .; d_call: .; v_call: TRBV4-1; j_call: TRBJ2-1; cdr3_aa: CASSHIGPEQFF; cdr3_nt: TGCGCCAGCAGCCACATTGGGCCCGAGCAGTTCTTC
clone_size: .; d_call: TRBD1; v_call: TRBV18; j_call: TRBJ1-2; cdr3_aa: CASSPGTGANYGYTF; cdr3_nt: TGTGCCAGCTCCCCCGGGACAGGAGCTAACTATGGCTACACCTTC
clone_size: once; d_call: TRBD1; v_call: TRBV12-3/TRBV12-4; j_call: TRBJ1-5; cdr3_aa: CASSPQGDQPQHF; cdr3_nt: TGTGCCAGCAGCCCCCAGGGGGATCAGCCCCAGCATTTT
clone_size: .; d_call: TRBD1; v_call: TRBV28; j_call: TRBJ1-2; cdr3_aa: CASRIRDSTNHF; cdr3_nt: TGTGCCAGTCGAATACGGGACAGCACAAACCACTTC
clone_size: .; d_call: .; v_call: TRBV15; j_call: TRBJ1-6; cdr3_aa: CATSRDGGAGNSPLHF; cdr3_nt: TGTGCCACCAGCAGAGATGGGGGGGCTGGTAATTCACCCCTCCACTTT
clone_size: once; d_call: TRBD2; v_call: TRBV10-1; j_call: TRBJ2-1; cdr3_aa: CASSGAPTSAKYNEQFF; cdr3_nt: TGCGCCAGCAGTGGGGCCCCAACTAGCGCCAAATACAATGAGCAGTTCTTC
clone_size: once; d_call: TRBD2; v_call: TRBV5-5; j_call: TRBJ2-7; cdr3_aa: CASSLGLAGGSSYEQYF; cdr3_nt: TGTGCCAGCAGCCTAGGACTAGCGGGGGGCTCTTCCTACGAGCAGTACTTC
clone_size: .; d_call: TRBD2; v_call: TRBV18; j_call: TRBJ2-1; cdr3_aa: CASSPSGGAYNEQFF; cdr3_nt: TGTGCCAGCTCACCAAGCGGGGGGGCCTACAATGAGCAGTTCTTC
clone_size: .; d_call: .; v_call: TRBV29-1; j_call: TRBJ1-1; cdr3_aa: CSVGQMKNTEAFF; cdr3_nt: TGCAGCGTTGGTCAGATGAAGAACACTGAAGCTTTCTTT
clone_size: .; d_call: TRBD2; v_call: TRBV7-9; j_call: TRBJ2-1; cdr3_aa: CASSSVSGGPLEFF; cdr3_nt: TGTGCCAGCAGCTCGGTCAGCGGGGGGCCTCTGGAGTTCTTC
clone_size: .; d_call: .; v_call: TRBV7-9; j_call: TRBJ2-1; cdr3_aa: CASSLGGGGQGSSYNEQFF; cdr3_nt: TGTGCCAGCAGCTTAGGAGGTGGGGGGCAGGGTAGCTCCTACAATGAGCAGTTCTTC
clone_size: .; d_call: .; v_call: TRBV5-5; j_call: TRBJ2-2; cdr3_aa: CASSVGTPSNTGELFF; cdr3_nt: TGTGCCAGCAGCGTAGGGACACCTAGCAACACCGGGGAGCTGTTTTTT
clone_size: .; d_call: .; v_call: TRBV5-4; j_call: TRBJ2-1; cdr3_aa: CASSHPYGEQFF; cdr3_nt: TGTGCCAGCAGTCATCCATACGGGGAGCAGTTCTTC
clone_size: .; d_call: .; v_call: TRBV5-6; j_call: TRBJ1-2; cdr3_aa: CASSLLGADYGYTF; cdr3_nt: TGTGCCAGCAGCCTGCTAGGGGCCGACTATGGCTACACCTTC
clone_size: .; d_call: .; v_call: TRBV27; j_call: TRBJ1-1; cdr3_aa: CASSPLGQNTEAFF; cdr3_nt: TGTGCCAGCAGTCCCCTGGGACAGAACACTGAAGCTTTCTTT
clone_size: .; d_call: .; v_call: TRBV20-1; j_call: TRBJ1-3; cdr3_aa: CSARDGNTIYF; cdr3_nt: TGCAGTGCTAGAGATGGAAACACCATATATTTT
clone_size: .; d_call: .; v_call: TRBV5-1; j_call: TRBJ1-4; cdr3_aa: CASSLSTGQTNEKLFF; cdr3_nt: TGCGCCAGCAGCTTGTCTACAGGCCAGACTAATGAAAAACTGTTTTTT
clone_size: .; d_call: TRBD1; v_call: TRBV5-1; j_call: TRBJ2-2; cdr3_aa: CASSLYRGRNTGELFF; cdr3_nt: TGCGCCAGCAGCCTTTACAGGGGTCGGAACACCGGGGAGCTGTTTTTT
clone_size: once; d_call: .; v_call: TRBV4-2; j_call: TRBJ2-7; cdr3_aa: CASSQDLGYEQYF; cdr3_nt: TGTGCCAGCAGCCAAGACCTGGGGTACGAGCAGTACTTC
clone_size: .; d_call: .; v_call: TRBV4-1; j_call: TRBJ2-1; cdr3_aa: CASSQIGLGGDNEQFF; cdr3_nt: TGCGCCAGCAGCCAAATAGGATTGGGGGGAGACAATGAGCAGTTCTTC
clone_size: .; d_call: .; v_call: TRBV7-8; j_call: TRBJ1-2; cdr3_aa: CASSRFGGRGTLSGYTF; cdr3_nt: TGTGCCAGCAGCCGATTTGGGGGACGCGGTACCTTGAGTGGCTACACCTTC
clone_size: .; d_call: .; v_call: TRBV7-8; j_call: TRBJ1-2; cdr3_aa: CASSLYGGNYGYTF; cdr3_nt: TGTGCCAGCAGCTTATATGGCGGTAACTATGGCTACACCTTC
clone_size: .; d_call: .; v_call: TRBV29-1; j_call: TRBJ1-5; cdr3_aa: CSVLAAANQPQHF; cdr3_nt: TGCAGCGTCCTCGCAGCGGCCAATCAGCCCCAGCATTTT
clone_size: .; d_call: .; v_call: TRBV29-1; j_call: TRBJ1-2; cdr3_aa: CSVDRGDSYYGYTF; cdr3_nt: TGCAGCGTTGATAGGGGCGACAGCTACTATGGCTACACCTTC
clone_size: .; d_call: TRBD2; v_call: TRBV18; j_call: TRBJ2-1; cdr3_aa: CASSSYNAETSPFF; cdr3_nt: TGTGCCAGCTCATCTTACAATGCCGAGACTAGCCCGTTCTTC
clone_size: .; d_call: .; v_call: TRBV6-2/TRBV6-3; j_call: TRBJ2-2; cdr3_aa: CASSFNTGELFF; cdr3_nt: TGTGCCAGCAGTTTTAACACCGGGGAGCTGTTTTTT
clone_size: .; d_call: TRBD1; v_call: TRBV2; j_call: TRBJ1-2; cdr3_aa: CASSKTGAGYTF; cdr3_nt: TGTGCCAGCAGTAAGACAGGGGCTGGCTACACCTTC
clone_size: .; d_call: TRBD1; v_call: TRBV19; j_call: TRBJ1-5; cdr3_aa: CASSPMTGSDQPQHF; cdr3_nt: TGTGCCAGTAGTCCCATGACAGGGAGCGATCAGCCCCAGCATTTT
clone_size: .; d_call: .; v_call: TRBV7-3; j_call: TRBJ1-1; cdr3_aa: CASSDRMNTEAFF; cdr3_nt: TGTGCCAGCAGCGACAGGATGAACACTGAAGCTTTCTTT
clone_size: .; d_call: .; v_call: TRBV2; j_call: TRBJ2-1; cdr3_aa: CASSGDRGLIYNEQFF; cdr3_nt: TGTGCCAGCAGTGGCGACCGGGGGCTCATCTACAATGAGCAGTTCTTC
clone_size: once; d_call: TRBD2; v_call: TRBV6-5; j_call: TRBJ2-3; cdr3_aa: CASRLAGGWADTQYF; cdr3_nt: TGTGCCAGCCGACTAGCGGGAGGGTGGGCAGATACGCAGTATTTT
clone_size: .; d_call: .; v_call: TRBV29-1; j_call: TRBJ2-7; cdr3_aa: CSVEAGRRYEQYF; cdr3_nt: TGCAGCGTTGAAGCGGGGAGACGCTACGAGCAGTACTTC
clone_size: .; d_call: TRBD2; v_call: TRBV7-2; j_call: TRBJ2-1; cdr3_aa: CASSLTTGGPGEQFF; cdr3_nt: TGTGCCAGCAGCCTCACCACGGGGGGGCCTGGTGAGCAGTTCTTC